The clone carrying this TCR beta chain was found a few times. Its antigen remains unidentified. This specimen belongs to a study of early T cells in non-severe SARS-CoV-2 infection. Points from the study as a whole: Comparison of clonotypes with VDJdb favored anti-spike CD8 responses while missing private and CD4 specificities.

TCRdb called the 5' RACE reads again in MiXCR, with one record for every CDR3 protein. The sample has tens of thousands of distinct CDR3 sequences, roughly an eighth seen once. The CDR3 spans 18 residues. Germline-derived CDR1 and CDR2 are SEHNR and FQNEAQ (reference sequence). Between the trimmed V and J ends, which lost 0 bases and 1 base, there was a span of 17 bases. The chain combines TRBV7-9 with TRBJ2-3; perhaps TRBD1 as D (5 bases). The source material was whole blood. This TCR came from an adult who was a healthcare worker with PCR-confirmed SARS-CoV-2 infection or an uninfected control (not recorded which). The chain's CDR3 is CASSLANRQGRRTDTQYF. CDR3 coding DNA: TGTGCCAGCAGCTTAGCGAATAGGCAGGGCCGTCGCACAGATACGCAGTATTTT.